Included here is one T cell receptor beta chain sequence, with context. Between the trimmed V and J ends, which lost 4 bases and 2 bases, there was a span of 16 bases. The CDR3 loop spans 16 amino acids. CDR1 is SGHRS, CDR2 YFSETQ, per germline. The protocol was immunoSEQ multiplex PCR, while the TCRdb copy is restricted to in-frame clones and leaves out a portion. Of 30,000 to 35,000 clones in the sample, approximately 89% are singletons; the top ten hold 7% to 9.5%. This specimen belongs to a study of PD-1 and CTLA-4 blockade in melanoma. Sequencing used CD8+ T cells from peripheral blood, obtained from a patient given anti-PD-1 treatment. The gene calls are TRBV5-1 and TRBJ1-3; no reliable D call. This TCR derives from a human donor with melanoma. The CDR3: CASSLVGEATGNTIYF. DNA of the CDR3: TGCGCCAGCAGCCTGGTGGGCGAGGCAACTGGAAACACCATATATTTT.